These 10 T cell receptor beta chains came from one sample sequenced in a study of shared clonotypes between healthy human individuals. Profiled with immunoSEQ multiplex PCR; TCRdb holds only in-frame clones, not every one. This table has about 680,000 clones, roughly 72% appearing once. Sequencing was carried out using memory CD4+ T cells sorted from blood. Subset: CD45RA-negative fraction. The receptors shown here come from a woman between 25 and 40 years old in good health.

The V call is TRBV2, the J call TRBJ2-7, with D possibly TRBD2 on 6 matching bases. Trimming stripped 4 bases from V and 6 bases from J, with 13 bases between. Germline V gene data show CDR1 as SNHLY and CDR2 as FYNNEI. CDR3 length equals 13 residues. The CDR3, as DNA: TGTGCCAGCAGTGGTGGGAGGCCCTCCGAGCAGTACTTC. Its translation: CASSGGRPSEQYF.

CDR3 sequence: CASNVGVDEQFF. Here the CDR3 DNA reads TGTGCCAGTAACGTCGGGGTGGATGAGCAGTTCTTC. The J gene is TRBJ2-1, the V gene TRBV19, with a tentative D call TRBD2 (5 bases). Trimming took off 7 bases at V and 8 bases at J, with 12 bases between the two ends. The CDR3 loop spans 12 amino acids. Germline CDR1 is LNHDA and CDR2 is SQIVND (reference sequence).

This clone was counted only a few times. The same CDR3 also results from other DNA sequences found in this sample. V usage is TRBV7-6 and J usage is TRBJ2-7, with TRBD2 matching 8 bases. The germline CDR1 and CDR2 sequences are SGHVS and FNYEAQ. The trim removed 3 bases at V and 2 bases at J, leaving 0 bases unmatched. CDR3 length: 13 residues. The CDR3 DNA reads TGTGCCAGCAGCTTGGGACTAGCCTACGAGCAGTACTTC. This encodes CASSLGLAYEQYF. Full variable domain (outside the CDR3, taken from reference TRBV7-6 and TRBJ2-7): GAGVSQSPRYKVTKRGQDVALRCDPISGHVSLYWYRQALGQGPEFLTYFNYEAQQDKSGLPNDRFSAERPEGSISTLTIQRTEQRDSAMYRCASSLGLAYEQYFGPGTRLTVT.

The J gene is TRBJ1-4, the V gene TRBV30; D gene unclear. CDR1 is GTSNPN and CDR2 is SVGIG in the germline V gene (reference sequence). The CDR3 extends over 13 amino acids. The V gene lost 7 bases and the J gene lost 8 bases, with 17 bases spanning the gap. The CDR3 DNA is TGTGCCTTACAACGCTTTTTTGGGGAAAAACTGTTTTTT. Residues: CALQRFFGEKLFF. The full variable domain, its missing parts supplied by reference TRBV30 and TRBJ1-4, is SQTIHQWPATLVQPVGSPLSLECTVEGTSNPNLYWYRQAAGRGLQLLFYSVGIGQISSEVPQNLSASRPQDRQFILSSKKLLLSDSGFYLCALQRFFGEKLFFGSGTQLSVL.

The rearrangement joins TRBV29-1 to TRBJ1-1; 9 positions agree with TRBD1. This CDR3 comprises 13 residues. After removal of 7 bases from V and 4 bases from J, the junction contained 7 bases not matched to a gene. Germline CDR1 reads SQVTM; CDR2 reads ANQGSEA. CDR3 amino acids: CSAYRGRATEAFF. In DNA form, the CDR3 reads TGCAGCGCGTACAGGGGGCGGGCCACTGAAGCTTTCTTT. Variable domain in full (rest from reference TRBV29-1 and TRBJ1-1): SAVISQKPSRDICQRGTSLTIQCQVDSQVTMMFWYRQQPGQSLTLIATANQGSEATYESGFVIDKFPISRPNLTFSTLTVSNMSPEDSSIYLCSAYRGRATEAFFGQGTRLTVV.

The chain joins TRBV30 to TRBJ2-5; 7 nucleotides line up with TRBD2. Germline CDR1 reads GTSNPN; CDR2 reads SVGIG (reference sequence). V lost 2 bases, J lost 4 bases, and 10 bases stayed unmatched. The CDR3 runs 15 residues. This CDR3 reads CAWSLRRELGETQYF. The CDR3 region has the DNA TGTGCCTGGAGTCTACGGCGGGAGCTGGGAGAGACCCAGTACTTC. Using reference TRBV30 and TRBJ2-5 for the parts outside the CDR3, the full variable domain is SQTIHQWPATLVQPVGSPLSLECTVEGTSNPNLYWYRQAAGRGLQLLFYSVGIGQISSEVPQNLSASRPQDRQFILSSKKLLLSDSGFYLCAWSLRRELGETQYFGPGTRLLVL.

The rearrangement uses TRBV30 and TRBJ2-1, with D possibly matching TRBD2 (5 bases). The CDR3 loop spans 12 amino acids. The ends were cut back, 3 bases at V and 9 bases at J, with 12 bases in the middle. The germline CDR1 and CDR2 sequences are GTSNPN and SVGIG (reference sequence). CDR3 nucleotide sequence: TGTGCCTGGAGGAACACTCGGGGTGAGCAGTTCTTC. Its translation is CAWRNTRGEQFF.

The chain joins TRBV28 to TRBJ1-2; TRBD1 is a possible D gene (5 bases). CDR3 length equals 13 residues. Trimming cost V 10 bases and J 6 bases, with 18 bases left between them. Germline V gene data show CDR1 as MDHEN and CDR2 as SYDVKM. This chain's CDR3 is CAILDGTQDGYTF. The CDR3 DNA is TGTGCCATCCTAGACGGGACTCAAGATGGCTACACCTTC.

V gene TRBV7-9 combines with J gene TRBJ1-2, with 12 bases that match TRBD1. The V and J ends lost 5 bases and 2 bases, in that order; junction bases with no gene match: 3. This CDR3 is 15 amino acids long. Looked up from germline, CDR1 is SEHNR and CDR2 is FQNEAQ (reference sequence). In DNA, the CDR3 is TGTGCCAGCAGCCCGGGGACAGGGGGCAACTATGGCTACACCTTC. This codes for CASSPGTGGNYGYTF. The full variable domain, completed using reference TRBV7-9 and TRBJ1-2, is DTGVSQNPRHKITKRGQNVTFRCDPISEHNRLYWYRQTLGQGPEFLTYFQNEAQLEKSRLLSDRFSAERPKGSFSTLEIQRTEQGDSAMYLCASSPGTGGNYGYTFGSGTRLTVV.

The V and J genes are TRBV6-6 and TRBJ2-1, with 9 bases identical to TRBD1. Germline CDR1 and CDR2: MNHNY and SVGAGI (reference sequence). The CDR3 has 12 amino acids. Trimming took 5 bases from V and 14 from J; bases not matched to a gene: 7. CDR3 DNA sequence: TGTGCCAGCAGTCCTGTGGGGACAGGGAAGTTCTTC. Translation: CASSPVGTGKFF.